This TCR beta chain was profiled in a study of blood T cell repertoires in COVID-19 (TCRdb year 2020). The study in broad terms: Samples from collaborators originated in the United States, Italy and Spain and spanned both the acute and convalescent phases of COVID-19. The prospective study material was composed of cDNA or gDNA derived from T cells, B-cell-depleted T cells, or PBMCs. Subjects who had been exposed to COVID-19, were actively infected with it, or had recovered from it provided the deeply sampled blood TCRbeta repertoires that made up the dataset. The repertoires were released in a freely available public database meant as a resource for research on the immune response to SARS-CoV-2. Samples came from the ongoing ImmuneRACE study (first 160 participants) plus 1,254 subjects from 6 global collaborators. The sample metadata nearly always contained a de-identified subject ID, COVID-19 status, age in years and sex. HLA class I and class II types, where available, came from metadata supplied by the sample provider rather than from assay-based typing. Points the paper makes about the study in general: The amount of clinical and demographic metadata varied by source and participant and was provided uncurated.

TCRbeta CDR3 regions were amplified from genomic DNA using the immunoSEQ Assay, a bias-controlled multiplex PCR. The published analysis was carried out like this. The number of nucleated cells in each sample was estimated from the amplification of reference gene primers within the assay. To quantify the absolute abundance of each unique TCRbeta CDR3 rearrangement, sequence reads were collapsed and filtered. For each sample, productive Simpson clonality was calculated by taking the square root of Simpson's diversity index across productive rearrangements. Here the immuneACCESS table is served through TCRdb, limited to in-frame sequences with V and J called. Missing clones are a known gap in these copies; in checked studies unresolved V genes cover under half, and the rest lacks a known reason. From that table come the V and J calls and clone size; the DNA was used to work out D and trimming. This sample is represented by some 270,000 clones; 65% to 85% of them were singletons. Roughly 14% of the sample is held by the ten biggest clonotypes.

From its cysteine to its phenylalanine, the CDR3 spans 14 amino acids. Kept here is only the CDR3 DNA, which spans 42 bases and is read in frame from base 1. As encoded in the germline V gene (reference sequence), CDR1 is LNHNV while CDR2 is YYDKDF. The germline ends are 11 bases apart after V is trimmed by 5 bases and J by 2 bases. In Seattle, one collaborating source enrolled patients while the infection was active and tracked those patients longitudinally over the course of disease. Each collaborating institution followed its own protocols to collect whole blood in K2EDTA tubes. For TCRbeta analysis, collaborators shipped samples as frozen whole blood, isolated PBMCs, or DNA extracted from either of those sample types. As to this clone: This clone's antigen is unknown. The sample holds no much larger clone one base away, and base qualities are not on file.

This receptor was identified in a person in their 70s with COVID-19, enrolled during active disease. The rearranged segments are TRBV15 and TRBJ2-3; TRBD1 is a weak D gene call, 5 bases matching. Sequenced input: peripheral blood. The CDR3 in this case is CATSQGSYTDTQYF. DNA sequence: TGTGCCACCAGCCAGGGCAGCTACACAGATACGCAGTATTTT.